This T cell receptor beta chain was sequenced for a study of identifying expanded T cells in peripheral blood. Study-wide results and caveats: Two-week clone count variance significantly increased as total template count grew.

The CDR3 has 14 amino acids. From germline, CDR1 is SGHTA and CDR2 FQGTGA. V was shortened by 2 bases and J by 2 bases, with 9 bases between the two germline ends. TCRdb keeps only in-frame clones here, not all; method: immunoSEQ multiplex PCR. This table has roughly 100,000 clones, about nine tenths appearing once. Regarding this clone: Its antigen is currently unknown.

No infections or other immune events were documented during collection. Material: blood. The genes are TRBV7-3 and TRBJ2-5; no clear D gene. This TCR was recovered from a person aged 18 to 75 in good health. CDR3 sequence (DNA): TGTGCCAGCAGCTTATGGGATGCTCAAGAGACCCAGTACTTC. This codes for CASSLWDAQETQYF.